This T cell receptor beta chain was retrieved from a study of cytomegalovirus exposure and HLA in healthy donors. The CDR3 loop spans 17 amino acids. Trimming cost V 0 bases and J 9 bases; bases outside gene matches: 11. CDR1 and CDR2 from the germline V gene are KGHSH and LQKENI. Clones were sequenced by immunoSEQ multiplex PCR, and TCRdb holds only the in-frame ones, with some missing. The repertoire has about 79,000 clones, more than 85% of them found once; the top ten carry less than 4%. The TCR was taken from a woman aged 25 to 45 in good health and CMV-seronegative. The chain uses TRBV18 and TRBJ2-1, with 10 positions matching TRBD2. The sequenced sample consisted of PBMCs. CDR3 protein: CASSPPNDLAGAGEQFF. CDR3 in DNA: TGTGCCAGCTCACCACCCAACGATCTAGCGGGGGCAGGTGAGCAGTTCTTC.